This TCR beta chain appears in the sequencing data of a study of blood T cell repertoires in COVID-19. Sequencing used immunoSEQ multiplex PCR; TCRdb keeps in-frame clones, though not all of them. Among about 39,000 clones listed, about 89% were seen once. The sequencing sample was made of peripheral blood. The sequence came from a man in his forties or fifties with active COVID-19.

CDR3 nucleotides: TGTGCCAGCAGCTTAGGCGGCGATAGCGGGGGGGCCGGGCAGTACTTC. The encoded protein is CASSLGGDSGGAGQYF. The gene calls are TRBV7-8 and TRBJ2-7; 11 bases are shared with TRBD2. The CDR3 length is 16 residues. Germline loops: CDR1 SGHVS, CDR2 FQNEAQ. The V and J ends lost 1 base and 9 bases, in that order; junction bases with no gene match: 11.